These T cell receptor beta chains were read from a single sample in a study of T cell changes during pregnancy in multiple sclerosis. Generated by immunoSEQ multiplex PCR, the TCRdb table keeps only in-frame clones and is missing some. The sample consists of approximately 70,000 clones, around 92% of them appearing once. The specimen comprised peripheral blood, sampled in the second trimester of pregnancy. These receptors originate from a female donor in good health, enrolled as a control in a pregnancy study. Each CDR3 is given with its conserved first and last residue. Each record gives: CDR3 length, J gene, clone size, V gene, D gene, CDR3 protein, CDR3 DNA. The D gene is left open where the match is weak. Clone size, where shown, is once, few, many, or a class for clones that have expanded.

>18|TRBJ2-1|few|TRBV11-2|TRBD2
CASSLDRLGGGFYNEQFF
TGTGCCAGCAGCTTAGATCGGTTAGGCGGGGGGTTCTACAATGAGCAGTTCTTC
>17|TRBJ1-1|-|TRBV11-2|-
CASRGMGGRAGSTEAFF
TGTGCCAGCAGGGGGATGGGGGGGAGGGCAGGCTCCACTGAAGCTTTCTTT
>16|TRBJ1-5|-|TRBV7-9|TRBD1
CASSPGTGPNNQPQHF
TGTGCCAGCAGCCCAGGGACAGGGCCGAATAATCAGCCCCAGCATTTT
>18|TRBJ1-3|-|TRBV7-9|-
CASSSNRLARDMRNTIYF
TGTGCCAGCAGCTCGAACAGACTAGCCCGGGACATGAGAAACACCATATATTTT
>14|TRBJ1-4|-|TRBV19|-
CASSILQGSEKLFF
TGTGCCAGTAGTATCTTGCAGGGGTCCGAAAAACTGTTTTTT
>13|TRBJ2-7|-|TRBV5-1|-
CASSLDRLDEQYF
TGCGCCAGCAGCTTGGACAGGTTGGACGAGCAGTACTTC
>14|TRBJ2-7|-|TRBV6-5|-
CASSSVSGTYEQYF
TGTGCCAGCAGTTCGGTTAGCGGTACCTACGAGCAGTACTTC
>13|TRBJ2-7|few|TRBV7-3|-
CASSPSQGYEQYF
TGTGCCAGCAGCCCTAGTCAGGGCTACGAGCAGTACTTC
>16|TRBJ2-1|-|TRBV2|TRBD2
CASTTVGGSSYNEQFF
TGTGCCAGTACCACTGTAGGCGGGAGCTCCTACAATGAGCAGTTCTTC
>17|TRBJ1-2|-|TRBV25-1|-
CASSESNPKGANYGYTF
TGTGCCAGCAGTGAATCGAACCCTAAGGGGGCTAACTATGGCTACACCTTC
>14|TRBJ1-4|-|TRBV29-1|TRBD1
CSVVQGVANEKLFF
TGCAGCGTGGTACAGGGGGTAGCTAATGAAAAACTGTTTTTT
>14|TRBJ1-4|-|TRBV5-1|-
CASSSYGINEKLFF
TGCGCCAGCAGCTCGTACGGGATTAATGAAAAACTGTTTTTT
>13|TRBJ1-1|-|TRBV28|-
CASSLRGGTEAFF
TGTGCCAGTTCCCTCAGGGGAGGGACTGAAGCTTTCTTT
>22|TRBJ2-1|once|TRBV5-1|TRBD2
CASSGRDPLLQTALATHNEQFF
TGCGCCAGCAGCGGGCGGGATCCCCTACTTCAAACGGCACTAGCGACCCACAATGAGCAGTTCTTC
>19|TRBJ2-1|-|TRBV28|TRBD2
CASRTGAGVWREGQNEQFF
TGTGCCAGCAGGACCGGGGCAGGGGTCTGGCGGGAGGGCCAGAATGAGCAGTTCTTC
>16|TRBJ2-2|-|TRBV9|TRBD2
CASSVGSGRANGELFF
TGTGCCAGCAGCGTAGGAAGCGGGAGGGCCAACGGGGAGCTGTTTTTT
>19|TRBJ1-3|-|TRBV9|-
CASSPVGGRGSHSGNTIYF
TGTGCCAGCAGCCCAGTCGGAGGTCGGGGGAGCCACTCTGGAAACACCATATATTTT
>15|TRBJ1-4|once|TRBV6-5|-
CASSPQGWGNEKLFF
TGTGCCAGTTCCCCCCAGGGGTGGGGGAATGAAAAACTGTTTTTT
>12|TRBJ1-2|once|TRBV6-1|-
CASNPRRSGYTF
TGTGCCAGCAACCCGAGGAGGTCTGGCTACACCTTC
>15|TRBJ2-5|-|TRBV5-1|TRBD2
CASSLGGTSSETQYF
TGCGCCAGCAGCTTGGGGGGGACTAGTTCAGAGACCCAGTACTTC
>14|TRBJ1-4|-|TRBV15|TRBD1
CATSSTGAGEKLFF
TGTGCCACCAGCAGTACAGGGGCCGGGGAAAAACTGTTTTTT
>17|TRBJ2-1|-|TRBV9|-
CASSAQGLYRSYNEQFF
TGTGCCAGCAGTGCCCAAGGACTTTACCGCTCCTACAATGAGCAGTTCTTC
>15|TRBJ1-2|-|TRBV21-1|-
CAKSSGATSNYGYTF
TGTGCCAAATCTTCTGGGGCTACATCTAACTATGGCTACACCTTC
>13|TRBJ1-5|-|TRBV28|-
CASSFGSNQPQHF
TGTGCCAGCAGTTTTGGCAGCAATCAGCCCCAGCATTTT
>13|TRBJ2-7|-|TRBV28|-
CAISRTGRHEQYF
TGTGCCATCTCGCGAACAGGGCGACACGAGCAGTACTTC
>15|TRBJ2-2|-|TRBV7-2|TRBD2
CASSFSGRNTGELFF
TGTGCCAGCAGCTTTAGCGGGAGGAACACCGGGGAGCTGTTTTTT
>14|TRBJ2-5|-|TRBV29-1|TRBD2
CSVWGGELQETQYF
TGCAGCGTTTGGGGAGGGGAGTTACAAGAGACCCAGTACTTC
>14|TRBJ1-1|few|TRBV29-1|-
CSVEVRGGNTEAFF
TGCAGCGTTGAAGTGCGGGGGGGTAACACTGAAGCTTTCTTT
>16|TRBJ2-3|-|TRBV6-5|TRBD1
CASSYGLRGPTDTQYF
TGTGCCAGCAGTTACGGGCTCAGGGGGCCGACAGATACGCAGTATTTT
>14|TRBJ1-5|-|TRBV6-1|-
CASSDRLGGQPQHF
TGTGCCAGCAGTGATCGACTGGGGGGACAGCCCCAGCATTTT
>15|TRBJ1-2|-|TRBV7-8|-
CASSASLAGIKGYTF
TGTGCCAGCAGCGCAAGTTTGGCAGGGATTAAAGGCTACACCTTC
>13|TRBJ2-7|-|TRBV5-1|-
CASSTQTGGEQYF
TGCGCCAGCAGCACCCAGACAGGAGGCGAGCAGTACTTC
>16|TRBJ2-7|once|TRBV2|TRBD1
CASSDFGTGGGYEQYF
TGTGCCAGCAGCGACTTTGGGACAGGGGGCGGCTACGAGCAGTACTTC
>13|TRBJ1-2|-|TRBV19|-
CASSIGGTDGYTF
TGTGCCAGTAGTATCGGAGGGACGGACGGCTACACCTTC
>16|TRBJ1-4|-|TRBV7-8|-
CASSLDRGHVNEKLFF
TGTGCCAGCAGCTTAGATAGGGGACACGTTAATGAAAAACTGTTTTTT
>13|TRBJ1-1|-|TRBV6-1|-
CASSEGANTEAFF
TGTGCCAGCAGTGAGGGGGCGAACACTGAAGCTTTCTTT
>15|TRBJ2-7|-|TRBV9|-
CASSVGPQPSYEQYF
TGTGCCAGCAGCGTAGGGCCACAGCCCTCCTACGAGCAGTACTTC
>19|TRBJ2-3|-|TRBV7-9|TRBD2
CASSFPTTTSGGDTDTQYF
TGTGCCAGCAGCTTCCCGACTACGACTAGCGGGGGGGACACAGATACGCAGTATTTT
>16|TRBJ2-1|-|TRBV4-3|TRBD2
CASSAGTSGDYNEQFF
TGCGCCAGCAGCGCAGGAACTAGCGGGGATTACAATGAGCAGTTCTTC
>15|TRBJ2-7|-|TRBV28|-
CASTLTGIEGYEQYF
TGTGCCAGCACCCTCACAGGGATAGAAGGCTACGAGCAGTACTTC
>15|TRBJ2-1|-|TRBV4-2|-
CASSFRGANYNEQFF
TGTGCCAGCAGCTTTCGGGGGGCTAACTACAATGAGCAGTTCTTC
>15|TRBJ2-2|once|TRBV7-9|-
CASSLRVQGTGELFF
TGTGCCAGCAGCTTAAGGGTCCAGGGCACCGGGGAGCTGTTTTTT
>16|TRBJ1-5|-|TRBV28|-
CASSLSGSGRVQPQHF
TGTGCCAGCAGTTTATCGGGTTCAGGGCGAGTTCAGCCCCAGCATTTT
>18|TRBJ2-4|-|TRBV27|TRBD2
CASSLSWASGGIGNIQYF
TGTGCCAGCAGTTTATCGTGGGCTAGCGGGGGGATTGGGAACATTCAGTACTTC
>12|TRBJ2-7|-|TRBV28|-
CASSLGGYEQYF
TGTGCCAGCAGTTTGGGAGGCTACGAGCAGTACTTC
>15|TRBJ1-5|-|TRBV2|-
CASSAERAGNQPQHF
TGTGCCAGCAGTGCTGAGCGGGCCGGGAATCAGCCCCAGCATTTT
>15|TRBJ2-7|-|TRBV5-1|TRBD2
CASSFGREANYEQYF
TGCGCCAGCAGCTTTGGGCGGGAGGCGAACTACGAGCAGTACTTC
>17|TRBJ2-1|-|TRBV19|TRBD1
CASSMPLGTGIGYEQFF
TGTGCCAGTAGTATGCCTCTCGGGACAGGGATTGGCTATGAGCAGTTCTTC
>13|TRBJ1-2|-|TRBV6-1|-
CASSVDRPYGYTF
TGTGCCAGCAGTGTCGACAGACCCTATGGCTACACCTTC
>14|TRBJ1-1|-|TRBV6-5|-
CASRQDGMGTEAFF
TGTGCCAGCAGGCAGGACGGGATGGGCACTGAAGCTTTCTTT